One and the same sample provided the 18 T cell receptor beta chains below, sequenced in a study of a mutant IDH1 vaccine in newly diagnosed glioma (dated by TCRdb to the early 2020s). Their cognate antigens are unknown. The time point label, as the study defines it: week 47, end of study. Every vaccine dose consisted of 300 ug of a 20-mer mutant IDH1 peptide in Montanide, administered subcutaneously together with topical imiquimod. The library was generated by the immunoSEQ multiplex PCR assay. Sourced from immuneACCESS, this table was stored by TCRdb with only in-frame sequences that have V and J called. A share of the clones is absent; for the studies checked, an unresolved V gene accounts for under half, and the remainder has no known explanation. The sample has about 59,000 clones on record, roughly four fifths of them singletons. Together, the top ten hold 3.5% to 4% of the sample. The source material was PBMCs, sampled from a glioma patient whose treatment included an IDH1 peptide vaccine. These receptors originate from a man younger than 40 with glioma.

The CDR3 nucleotides are TGTGCCAGCAGCCCGGGACTAGCGGAGGAGACCCAGTACTTC. As protein: CASSPGLAEETQYF. The rearrangement uses TRBV5-6 and TRBJ2-5, with 11 positions matching TRBD2. The CDR3 loop spans 14 amino acids. Germline V gene sequence: CDR1 SGHDT, CDR2 YYEEEE. The J segment lost 5 bases and the V segment lost 4 bases, leaving 4 bases of the junction unmatched.

V is TRBV2 and J is TRBJ2-7, with unresolved D. This CDR3 is built from 12 residues. Trimming stripped 4 bases from V and 3 bases from J, with 7 bases between. The V gene's germline CDR1 is SNHLY and CDR2 FYNNEI. DNA for the CDR3: TGTGCCAGCAGTGGCTCGGGCTACGAGCAGTACTTC. Protein product: CASSGSGYEQYF.

J is TRBJ1-5 and V is TRBV12-2; the DNA was not used to check the table's D call, TRBD1. TRBV12-2 is assigned pseudogene status. This CDR3 is built from 15 residues. CDR3 nucleotides: TGTGCAAGTCGCTTAGAGGGACAGGGAAGGCAGCCCCAGCATTTT. As protein: CASRLEGQGRQPQHF.

For the CDR3, the DNA is TGTGCCGCGAGACAGGGCGAATCGGTGTCGCCCCTCCACTTT. As protein: CAARQGESVSPLHF. J is TRBJ1-6 and V is TRBV6-5, with 7 positions matching TRBD1. Germline V gene data show CDR1 as MNHEY and CDR2 as SVGAGI. CDR3 length: 14 amino acids. Trimming at V came to 11 bases and at J to 13 bases, leaving 17 bases not matched to a gene.

The chain uses TRBV6-6 and TRBJ1-1; unclear D gene. CDR1 is MNHNY and CDR2 is SVGAGI in the germline V gene (reference sequence). This CDR3 comprises 11 residues. Trimming pared 6 bases from V and 5 bases from J, leaving 7 bases between. CDR3 bases: TGTGCCAGCAGGCTCGAAACTGAAGCTTTCTTT. Its protein is CASRLETEAFF.

The chain couples TRBV27 to TRBJ2-1; possibly TRBD1 for D (6 bases). CDR1 is MNHEY and CDR2 is SMNVEV in the germline V gene (reference sequence). With 7 bases removed from V and 0 bases from J, the gap between germline ends came to 13 bases. This CDR3 is built from 15 residues. CDR3 nucleotides: TGTGCCAGCACCAGTGGGGACACCTCCTACAATGAGCAGTTCTTC. This gives the protein CASTSGDTSYNEQFF.

The chain employs TRBV18 and TRBJ2-2, with a possible D match to TRBD2 (6 bases). The CDR3 covers 17 residues. Trimming shortened V by 2 bases and J by 1 base, and 14 bases separated the two germline ends. Germline V gene sequence: CDR1 KGHSH, CDR2 LQKENI. The CDR3 loop is CASSPTGLGGNTGELFF. The CDR3 nucleotides read TGTGCCAGCTCACCAACAGGCCTCGGGGGGAACACCGGGGAGCTGTTTTTT.

V and J are TRBV6-5 and TRBJ2-7, with D unclear. The CDR3 has 14 residues. The V gene's germline CDR1 is MNHEY and CDR2 SVGAGI. Trimming shortened V by 7 bases and J by 3 bases, and 16 bases separated the two germline ends. This CDR3 reads CASKVGLWGYEQYF. As DNA, the CDR3 is TGTGCCAGCAAAGTAGGGCTTTGGGGCTACGAGCAGTACTTC.

The rearrangement joins TRBV5-1 to TRBJ1-4; 7 bases map to TRBD1. V lost 4 bases to trimming and J lost 6 bases; unmatched junction nucleotides: 6. The CDR3 has 14 amino acids. Per the germline V gene, CDR1 is SGHRS and CDR2 is YFSETQ. CDR3 coding DNA: TGCGCCAGCAGCCTTACGGGACAGTATGAAAAACTGTTTTTT. It encodes CASSLTGQYEKLFF.

This chain joins TRBV5-4 and TRBJ2-5; TRBD1 matches 7 bases. The V gene's germline CDR1 is SGHNT and CDR2 YYREEE (reference sequence). The CDR3 loop spans 14 amino acids. V gave up 0 bases and J gave up 5 bases; unmatched junction bases: 4. This CDR3 reads CASSLGQGLETQYF. The CDR3 DNA is TGTGCCAGCAGCTTGGGACAGGGCTTGGAGACCCAGTACTTC. Complete variable domain (other parts from reference TRBV5-4 and TRBJ2-5): ETGVTQSPTHLIKTRGQQVTLRCSSQSGHNTVSWYQQALGQGPQFIFQYYREEENGRGNFPPRFSGLQFPNYSSELNVNALELDDSALYLCASSLGQGLETQYFGPGTRLLVL.

This rearrangement joins TRBV5-1 to TRBJ2-5; D is perhaps TRBD2 (6 bases). This CDR3 is built from 15 residues. Germline CDR1 reads SGHRS; CDR2 reads YFSETQ. The V and J ends lost 3 bases and 3 bases respectively, with 15 bases between them. The CDR3, as DNA: TGCGCCAGCAGCTCGCATGGGTCGGGGGAAGAGACCCAGTACTTC. It is translated as CASSSHGSGEETQYF.

This clone was counted a single time. The chain has TRBV7-8 and TRBJ2-2, with a weak D call TRBD1 (6 bases). CDR1 is SGHVS and CDR2 is FQNEAQ in the germline V gene. This CDR3 contains 14 residues. The V end lost 4 bases, the J end lost 6 bases, and 12 bases lay between the germline ends. The CDR3 nucleotides are TGTGCCAGCAGCTCTAACAGGGTTGCCGGGGAGCTGTTTTTT. Translated, it gives CASSSNRVAGELFF.

This clone was detected a few times. The gene calls are TRBV28 and TRBJ1-1; no firm D call. There are 13 residues in the CDR3. Per germline, CDR1 MDHEN and CDR2 SYDVKM. V lost 3 bases and J lost 14, with 19 bases in between. The CDR3 here is CASSFRAGRGIFF. In DNA form, the CDR3 reads TGTGCCAGCAGTTTTAGGGCAGGTAGAGGAATCTTCTTT.

This chain uses TRBV25-1 with TRBJ1-2; TRBD1 matches 10 bases. V trimming: 3 bases; J trimming: 4 bases; junction bases outside the gene matches: 5. Per germline, CDR1 MGHDK and CDR2 SYGVNS. The CDR3 contains 15 residues. In DNA, the CDR3 is TGTGCCAGCAGTGATTTCGGGACAGGGGCCTATGGCTACACCTTC. It codes for CASSDFGTGAYGYTF.

This clone was seen once. V usage is TRBV6-4 and J usage is TRBJ2-7, with 11 positions matching TRBD2. Per germline, CDR1 MRHNA and CDR2 SNTAGT. The CDR3 totals 14 residues. The trim removed 3 bases at V and 4 bases at J, leaving 2 bases unmatched. CDR3 sequence: CASSETSGGYEQYF. The CDR3 DNA sequence: TGTGCCAGCAGTGAAACTAGCGGGGGTTACGAGCAGTACTTC.

This chain links TRBV5-4 with TRBJ1-6, with D possibly matching TRBD1 (6 bases). V was shortened by 1 base and J by 3 bases, with 11 bases between the two germline ends. The length of the CDR3 is 16 residues. Germline CDR1 is SGHNT and CDR2 is YYREEE (reference sequence). In DNA form, the CDR3 reads TGTGCCAGCAGCTTGACAGGGATTATCTATAATTCACCCCTCCACTTT. This translates into CASSLTGIIYNSPLHF.

The genes are TRBV11-2 and TRBJ2-7, with TRBD2 identical over 9 bases. Per the germline V gene, CDR1 is SGHAT and CDR2 is FQNNGV. The V gene end was trimmed by 0 bases and the J gene end by 3 bases; junction bases not matched to a gene: 3. The CDR3 runs 15 residues. The CDR3 DNA follows: TGTGCCAGCAGCTTAGAGGCGGGGGGGCGCTACGAGCAGTACTTC. Protein: CASSLEAGGRYEQYF.

The chain combines TRBV18 with TRBJ1-2; tentative D call: TRBD1 (5 bases). Germline V gene data show CDR1 as KGHSH and CDR2 as LQKENI. The CDR3 consists of 13 residues. V lost 0 bases and J 8 bases, leaving 10 bases between the germline ends. The CDR3 DNA is TGTGCCAGCTCACCACCTTTGAGGGGCGGCTACACCTTC. It yields the protein CASSPPLRGGYTF.